This is a list of T cell receptor beta chains from one sample in a study of blood T cell repertoires in COVID-19. Using immunoSEQ multiplex PCR, the repertoire was profiled, and TCRdb retains in-frame clones only, with some absent. The sample gives about 68,000 clones, over 75% of which show up once; more than 2.5% is in the top ten. The sequenced sample was peripheral blood. The receptors were sampled from a man aged 50 to 60 with acute or convalescent COVID-19. CDR3s include the opening cysteine and the closing phenylalanine or tryptophan. Each record gives: CDR3 protein, CDR3 DNA, J gene, V gene, clone size, D gene. D genes are given only for firm matches. A clone size is listed for some rows: how often the clone was seen (once, few, many), or a class if it is expanded.

CDR3 protein: CASSYIQGTGGGYTF
CDR3 DNA: TGTGCCAGCAGCTATATACAGGGGACAGGGGGTGGCTACACCTTC
J gene: TRBJ1-2
V gene: TRBV6-5
clone size: NA
D gene: TRBD1

CDR3 protein: CASSYSGAFTEAFF
CDR3 DNA: TGTGCCAGCAGTTACTCAGGGGCTTTTACTGAAGCTTTCTTT
J gene: TRBJ1-1
V gene: TRBV6-5
clone size: NA
D gene: NA

CDR3 protein: CASSNSGQGVNTEAFF
CDR3 DNA: TGTGCCAGCAGTAACTCCGGACAGGGGGTCAACACTGAAGCTTTCTTT
J gene: TRBJ1-1
V gene: TRBV6-5
clone size: NA
D gene: TRBD1

CDR3 protein: CASSQEARNTEAFF
CDR3 DNA: TGTGCCAGCAGCCAAGAGGCCAGGAACACTGAAGCTTTCTTT
J gene: TRBJ1-1
V gene: TRBV3-1/TRBV3-2
clone size: NA
D gene: NA

CDR3 protein: CASSYGQYNEKLFF
CDR3 DNA: TGTGCCAGCAGTTACGGGCAGTATAATGAAAAACTGTTTTTT
J gene: TRBJ1-4
V gene: TRBV6-5
clone size: NA
D gene: NA

CDR3 protein: CASRKGQGESEKLFF
CDR3 DNA: TGTGCCAGCAGGAAAGGACAGGGGGAGAGTGAAAAACTGTTTTTT
J gene: TRBJ1-4
V gene: TRBV11-3
clone size: once
D gene: TRBD1

CDR3 protein: CATSDSRQSYEQYF
CDR3 DNA: TGTGCCACCAGTGATTCCCGACAGTCGTACGAGCAGTACTTC
J gene: TRBJ2-7
V gene: TRBV24-1
clone size: NA
D gene: NA

CDR3 protein: CASSNQGVLNTEAFF
CDR3 DNA: TGTGCCAGCAGCAATCAGGGGGTTTTGAACACTGAAGCTTTCTTT
J gene: TRBJ1-1
V gene: TRBV7-9
clone size: NA
D gene: TRBD1

CDR3 protein: CASSLASQGDKQFF
CDR3 DNA: TGCGCCAGCAGCTTGGCCAGTCAAGGGGACAAGCAGTTCTTC
J gene: TRBJ2-1
V gene: TRBV5-1
clone size: NA
D gene: NA

CDR3 protein: CASSVEWGPQETQYF
CDR3 DNA: TGTGCCAGCAGCGTAGAGTGGGGGCCGCAAGAGACCCAGTACTTC
J gene: TRBJ2-5
V gene: TRBV9
clone size: NA
D gene: NA

CDR3 protein: CSVDARDVGNEQFF
CDR3 DNA: TGCAGCGTTGACGCGAGGGATGTCGGGAATGAGCAGTTCTTC
J gene: TRBJ2-1
V gene: TRBV29-1
clone size: NA
D gene: NA

CDR3 protein: CASSLVAGNTGELFF
CDR3 DNA: TGTGCCAGCAGCTTAGTCGCAGGGAACACCGGGGAGCTGTTTTTT
J gene: TRBJ2-2
V gene: TRBV11-3
clone size: once
D gene: NA

CDR3 protein: CASSLEGGPTDTQYF
CDR3 DNA: TGTGCCAGCAGCTTAGAGGGAGGGCCTACAGATACGCAGTATTTT
J gene: TRBJ2-3
V gene: TRBV7-2
clone size: NA
D gene: TRBD2

CDR3 protein: CASSPEAGTEAFF
CDR3 DNA: TGTGCCAGCAGCCCGGAGGCGGGCACTGAAGCTTTCTTT
J gene: TRBJ1-1
V gene: TRBV7-9
clone size: NA
D gene: NA

CDR3 protein: CASSQEGRLAAEQFF
CDR3 DNA: TGTGCCAGCAGCCAAGAGGGTAGACTAGCGGCAGAGCAGTTCTTC
J gene: TRBJ2-1
V gene: TRBV3-1/TRBV3-2
clone size: NA
D gene: TRBD2

CDR3 protein: CASSSRLDIADNEKLFF
CDR3 DNA: TGTGCCAGCAGCTCACGGCTGGACATTGCGGATAATGAAAAACTGTTTTTT
J gene: TRBJ1-4
V gene: TRBV11-3
clone size: once
D gene: NA

CDR3 protein: CAWGTAGPYNEQFF
CDR3 DNA: TGTGCCTGGGGTACGGCGGGACCCTACAATGAGCAGTTCTTC
J gene: TRBJ2-1
V gene: TRBV30
clone size: NA
D gene: NA

CDR3 protein: CASSQGYRREKLFF
CDR3 DNA: TGCGCCAGCAGCCAAGGGTACAGGCGGGAAAAACTGTTTTTT
J gene: TRBJ1-4
V gene: TRBV4-3
clone size: NA
D gene: NA

CDR3 protein: CASKKLSLAYYKSQETQYF
CDR3 DNA: TGTGCCAGCAAAAAACTCTCGCTAGCGTACTATAAAAGCCAAGAGACCCAGTACTTC
J gene: TRBJ2-5
V gene: TRBV7-6
clone size: NA
D gene: NA

CDR3 protein: CASRGVASGYNEQFF
CDR3 DNA: TGTGCCAGCAGAGGTGTAGCTAGCGGATACAATGAGCAGTTCTTC
J gene: TRBJ2-1
V gene: TRBV6-5
clone size: NA
D gene: TRBD2

CDR3 protein: CASSLGRQRLNSPLHF
CDR3 DNA: TGTGCCAGCAGCTTAGGGAGACAGAGACTTAATTCACCCCTCCACTTT
J gene: TRBJ1-6
V gene: TRBV7-2
clone size: NA
D gene: NA

CDR3 protein: CASSPTGSNYGYTF
CDR3 DNA: TGTGCCAGCTCACCAACGGGTTCTAACTATGGCTACACCTTC
J gene: TRBJ1-2
V gene: TRBV18
clone size: NA
D gene: NA

CDR3 protein: CASSLGQGHNEQFF
CDR3 DNA: TGTGCCAGCAGCTTAGGACAGGGGCACAATGAGCAGTTCTTC
J gene: TRBJ2-1
V gene: TRBV7-3
clone size: NA
D gene: TRBD1